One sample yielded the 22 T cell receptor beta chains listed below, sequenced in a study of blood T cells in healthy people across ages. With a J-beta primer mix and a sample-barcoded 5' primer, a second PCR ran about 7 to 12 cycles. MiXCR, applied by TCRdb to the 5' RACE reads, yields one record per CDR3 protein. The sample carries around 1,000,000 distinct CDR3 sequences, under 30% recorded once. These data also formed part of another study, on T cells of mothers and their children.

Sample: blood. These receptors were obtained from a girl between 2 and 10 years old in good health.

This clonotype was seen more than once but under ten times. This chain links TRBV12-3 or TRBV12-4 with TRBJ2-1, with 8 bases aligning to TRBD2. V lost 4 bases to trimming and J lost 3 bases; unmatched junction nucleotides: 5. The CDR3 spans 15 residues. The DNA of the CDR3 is TGTGCCAGCAGTTGGAGCGGGAGCGTCTACAATGAGCAGTTCTTC. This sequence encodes CASSWSGSVYNEQFF.

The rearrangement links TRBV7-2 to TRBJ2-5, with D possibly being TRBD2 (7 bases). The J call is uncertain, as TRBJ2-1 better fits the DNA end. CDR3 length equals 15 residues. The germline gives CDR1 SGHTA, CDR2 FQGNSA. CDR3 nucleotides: TGTGCCAGCAGCTTAGGTGGGGGGGCGGGGAATGAGCAGTTCTTC. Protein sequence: CASSLGGGAGNEQFF.

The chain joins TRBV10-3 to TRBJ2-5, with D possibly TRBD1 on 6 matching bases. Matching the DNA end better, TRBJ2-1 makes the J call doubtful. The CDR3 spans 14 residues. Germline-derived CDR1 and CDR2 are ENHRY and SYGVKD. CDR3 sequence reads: CAIGTPEGYNEQFF. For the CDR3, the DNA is TGTGCCATTGGGACACCCGAAGGCTACAATGAGCAGTTCTTC.

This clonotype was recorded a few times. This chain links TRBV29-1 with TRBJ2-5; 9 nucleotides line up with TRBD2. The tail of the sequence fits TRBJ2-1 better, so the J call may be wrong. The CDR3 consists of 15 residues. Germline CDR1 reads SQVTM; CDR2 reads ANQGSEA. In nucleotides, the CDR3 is TGCAGCGTTGTTTTAGCGGGAGTAAGTAGCATTGAGCAGTTCTTC. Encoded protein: CSVVLAGVSSIEQFF.

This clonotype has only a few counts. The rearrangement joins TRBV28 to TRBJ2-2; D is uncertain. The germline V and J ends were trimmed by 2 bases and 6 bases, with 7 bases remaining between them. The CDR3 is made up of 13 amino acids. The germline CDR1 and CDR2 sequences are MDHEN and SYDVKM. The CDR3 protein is CASSLRVPGELFF. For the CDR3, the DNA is TGTGCCAGCAGTTTAAGGGTCCCCGGGGAGCTGTTTTTT. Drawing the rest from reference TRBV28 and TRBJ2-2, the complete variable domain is DVKVTQSSRYLVKRTGEKVFLECVQDMDHENMFWYRQDPGLGLRLIYFSYDVKMKEKGDIPEGYSVSREKKERFSLILESASTNQTSMYLCASSLRVPGELFFGEGSRLTVL.

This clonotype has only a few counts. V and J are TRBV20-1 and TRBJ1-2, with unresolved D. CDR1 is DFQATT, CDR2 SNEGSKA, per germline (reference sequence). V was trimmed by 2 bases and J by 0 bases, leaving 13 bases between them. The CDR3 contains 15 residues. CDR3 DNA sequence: TGCAGTGCTAGACTTGGTGGTGGGACTAACTATGGCTACACCTTC. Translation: CSARLGGGTNYGYTF.

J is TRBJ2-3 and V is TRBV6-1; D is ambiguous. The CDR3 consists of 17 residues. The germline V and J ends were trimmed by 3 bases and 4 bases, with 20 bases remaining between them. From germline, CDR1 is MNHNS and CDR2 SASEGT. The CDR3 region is CASSEGVAASFSDTQYF. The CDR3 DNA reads TGTGCCAGCAGTGAGGGTGTTGCAGCCTCATTTTCAGATACGCAGTATTTT.

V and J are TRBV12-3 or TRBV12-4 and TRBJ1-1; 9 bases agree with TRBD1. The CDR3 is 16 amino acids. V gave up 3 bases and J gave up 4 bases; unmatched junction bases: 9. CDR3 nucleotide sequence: TGTGCCAGCAGTTTTAGGCGGACAGGGGTGAGCACTGAAGCTTTCTTT. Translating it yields CASSFRRTGVSTEAFF.

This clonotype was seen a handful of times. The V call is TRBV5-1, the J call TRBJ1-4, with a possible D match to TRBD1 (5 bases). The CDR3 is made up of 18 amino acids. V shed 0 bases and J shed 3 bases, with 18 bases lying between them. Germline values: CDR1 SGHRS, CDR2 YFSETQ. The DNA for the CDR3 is TGCGCCAGCAGCTTGGCCGGCTTTCCAGGGTTGGCTAATGAAAAACTGTTTTTT. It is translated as CASSLAGFPGLANEKLFF.

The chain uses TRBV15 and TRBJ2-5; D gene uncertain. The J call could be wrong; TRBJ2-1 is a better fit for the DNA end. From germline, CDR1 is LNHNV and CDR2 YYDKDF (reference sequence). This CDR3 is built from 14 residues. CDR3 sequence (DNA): TGTGCCACCAGATCAGGTGGACGGTTGAATGAGCAGTTCTTC. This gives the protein CATRSGGRLNEQFF.

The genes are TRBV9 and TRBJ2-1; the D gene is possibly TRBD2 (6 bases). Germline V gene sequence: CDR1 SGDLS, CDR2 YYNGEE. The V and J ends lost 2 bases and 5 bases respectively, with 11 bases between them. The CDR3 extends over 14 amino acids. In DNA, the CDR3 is TGTGCCAGCAGCGTGGGACTCCAAAACAATGAGCAGTTCTTC. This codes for CASSVGLQNNEQFF.

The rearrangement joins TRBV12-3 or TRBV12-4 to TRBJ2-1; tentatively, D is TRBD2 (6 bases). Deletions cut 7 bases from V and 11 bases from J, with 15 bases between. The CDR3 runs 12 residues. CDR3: CASTYLGGQQFF. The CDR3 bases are TGTGCCAGCACATACCTTGGAGGGCAGCAGTTCTTC.

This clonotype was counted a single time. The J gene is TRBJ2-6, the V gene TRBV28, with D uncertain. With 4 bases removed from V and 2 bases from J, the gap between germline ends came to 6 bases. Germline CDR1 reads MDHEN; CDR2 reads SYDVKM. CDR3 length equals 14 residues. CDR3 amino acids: CASSSRPGANVLTF. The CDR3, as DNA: TGTGCCAGCAGTTCCCGCCCTGGGGCCAACGTCCTGACTTTC.

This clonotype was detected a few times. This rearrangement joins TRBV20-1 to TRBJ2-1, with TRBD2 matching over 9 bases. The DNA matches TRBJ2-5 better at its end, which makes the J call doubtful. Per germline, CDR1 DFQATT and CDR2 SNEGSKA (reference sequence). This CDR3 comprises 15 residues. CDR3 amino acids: CSARDPLAGQETQYF. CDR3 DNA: TGCAGTGCTAGAGATCCGCTAGCGGGACAAGAGACCCAGTACTTC.

DNA of the CDR3: TGTGCCAGCAGCTTAGAGGGACGGCCCTCTGGAAACACCATATATTTT. Amino acid sequence: CASSLEGRPSGNTIYF. This sequence joins TRBV11-2 and TRBJ1-3, with D maybe TRBD1 (5 bases). Germline V lookup: CDR1 SGHAT, CDR2 FQNNGV. The CDR3 loop spans 16 amino acids. V lost 0 bases and J 0 bases, leaving 9 bases between the germline ends.

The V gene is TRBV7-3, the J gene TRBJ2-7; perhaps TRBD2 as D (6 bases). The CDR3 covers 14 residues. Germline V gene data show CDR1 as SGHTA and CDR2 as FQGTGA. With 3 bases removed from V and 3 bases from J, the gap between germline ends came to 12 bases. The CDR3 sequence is CASSFLGSGYEQYF. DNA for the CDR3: TGTGCCAGCAGCTTCTTAGGTAGCGGCTACGAGCAGTACTTC.

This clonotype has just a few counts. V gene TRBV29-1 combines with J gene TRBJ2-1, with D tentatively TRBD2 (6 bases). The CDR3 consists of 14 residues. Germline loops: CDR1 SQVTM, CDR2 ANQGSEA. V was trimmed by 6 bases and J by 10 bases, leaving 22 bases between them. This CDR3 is CSVEGDSSPGEQFF. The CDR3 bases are TGCAGCGTGGAGGGAGACAGCAGCCCGGGAGAGCAGTTCTTC.

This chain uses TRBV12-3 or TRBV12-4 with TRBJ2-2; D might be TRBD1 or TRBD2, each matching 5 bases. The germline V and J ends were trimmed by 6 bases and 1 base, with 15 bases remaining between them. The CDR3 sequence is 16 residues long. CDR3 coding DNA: TGTGCCAGCAGACCGGGATTCGGACAGAACACCGGGGAGCTGTTTTTT. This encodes CASRPGFGQNTGELFF.

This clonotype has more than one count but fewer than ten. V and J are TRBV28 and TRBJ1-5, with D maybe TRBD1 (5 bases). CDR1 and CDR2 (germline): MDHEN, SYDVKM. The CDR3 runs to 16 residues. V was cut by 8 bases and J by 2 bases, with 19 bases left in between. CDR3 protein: CASSFGRGVGNQPQHF. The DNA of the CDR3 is TGTGCCAGCTCCTTCGGGAGGGGCGTAGGCAATCAGCCCCAGCATTTT.

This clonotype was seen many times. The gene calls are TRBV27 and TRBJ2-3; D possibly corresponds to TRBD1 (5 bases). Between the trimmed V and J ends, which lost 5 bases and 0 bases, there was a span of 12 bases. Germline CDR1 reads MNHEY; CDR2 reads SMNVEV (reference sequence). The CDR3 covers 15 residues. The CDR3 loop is CASSLQGPSTDTQYF. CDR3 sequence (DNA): TGTGCCAGCAGTCTCCAGGGCCCTAGCACAGATACGCAGTATTTT.

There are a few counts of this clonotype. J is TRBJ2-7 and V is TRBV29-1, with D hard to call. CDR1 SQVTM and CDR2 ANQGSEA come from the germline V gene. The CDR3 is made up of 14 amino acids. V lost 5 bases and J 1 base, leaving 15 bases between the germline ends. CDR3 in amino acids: CSVIRTDLSYEQYF. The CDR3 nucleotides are TGCAGCGTTATCCGTACTGACCTTTCCTACGAGCAGTACTTC.

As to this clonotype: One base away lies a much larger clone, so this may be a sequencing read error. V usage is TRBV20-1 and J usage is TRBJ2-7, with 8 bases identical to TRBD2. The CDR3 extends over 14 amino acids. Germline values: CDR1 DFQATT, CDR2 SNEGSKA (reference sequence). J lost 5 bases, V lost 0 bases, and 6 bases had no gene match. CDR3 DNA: TGCAGTGCTAGAGATCGGGGGGGCCTCCACGAGCAGTACTTC. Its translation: CSARDRGGLHEQYF.